The 29 T cell receptor beta chains reported below all come from one sample, sequenced in a study of human T cells and chemical hapten exposure. Time point in this sample: patch test 1, 2 weeks after DPC sensitization. Treatment in this sample: therapeutic diphenylcyclopropenone sensitization with weekly scalp DPC. One entry per CDR3 protein results from TCRdb running MiXCR on the RACE reads. The sample contains roughly 180,000 distinct CDR3 sequences, 20% to 25% of which appear only once. Here the sequenced sample was whole blood, taken in connection with sensitization to the hapten diphenylcyclopropenone (DPC). The receptor source for this set is a woman aged 50 to 65 with alopecia areata. Some clones in this sample may be carry-over from other donors' samples.

This chain joins TRBV7-9 and TRBJ1-2, with D perhaps TRBD1 (5 bases). V was pared by 2 bases and J by 2 bases, with 9 bases between. Germline CDR1 reads SEHNR; CDR2 reads FQNEAQ (reference sequence). The CDR3 length is 14 residues. The CDR3 sequence: CASSLREGNYGYTF. CDR3 sequence (DNA): TGTGCCAGCAGCTTAAGGGAGGGGAACTATGGCTACACCTTC.

J is TRBJ1-6 and V is TRBV27, with D hard to call. This CDR3 comprises 15 residues. The germline CDR1 and CDR2 sequences are MNHEY and SMNVEV (reference sequence). The V gene lost 3 bases and the J gene lost 9 bases, with 15 bases spanning the gap. The CDR3 here is CASSFSGGDGSPLHF. The CDR3 DNA follows: TGTGCCAGCAGTTTTTCGGGAGGCGACGGTTCACCCCTCCACTTT.

This clonotype was observed a handful of times. V gene TRBV5-6 combines with J gene TRBJ2-4; 16 positions match TRBD2. J was trimmed by 6 bases and V by 4 bases; bases with no gene match: 4. This CDR3 spans 16 amino acids. Germline-derived CDR1 and CDR2 are SGHDT and YYEEEE. CDR3 sequence reads: CASSRGLAGGLNIQYF. The CDR3 bases are TGTGCCAGCAGCCGGGGACTAGCGGGAGGGTTAAACATTCAGTACTTC.

The chain carries TRBV9 and TRBJ1-5; D remains unclear. Germline lookup yields CDR1 SGDLS and CDR2 YYNGEE. There are 15 residues in the CDR3. V was cut by 4 bases and J by 0 bases, with 11 bases left in between. The CDR3, as DNA: TGTGCCAGCAGCCCAGACCCCTATAGCAATCAGCCCCAGCATTTT. Translating it yields CASSPDPYSNQPQHF.

The CDR3 loop is CASSSLAGGADTQYF. The CDR3 DNA follows: TGTGCCAGCAGTTCTCTAGCGGGAGGCGCAGATACGCAGTATTTT. The chain uses TRBV12-3 or TRBV12-4 and TRBJ2-3, with 11 bases matching TRBD2. Trimming removed 4 bases from V and 4 bases from J; junction bases left unmatched: 4. The CDR3 extends over 15 amino acids.

The chain joins TRBV20-1 to TRBJ2-3; 14 bases are shared with TRBD2. The CDR3 is made up of 16 amino acids. Germline V gene data show CDR1 as DFQATT and CDR2 as SNEGSKA (reference sequence). V lost 2 bases to trimming and J lost 8 bases; unmatched junction nucleotides: 9. This CDR3 reads CSARPRTSGGRGTQYF. The CDR3 DNA is TGCAGTGCTAGACCCAGGACTAGCGGGGGGCGGGGTACGCAGTATTTT.

This rearrangement joins TRBV7-9 to TRBJ2-5; the D is unclear. CDR1 and CDR2 from the germline V gene are SEHNR and FQNEAQ (reference sequence). The V end lost 2 bases, the J end lost 3 bases, and 7 bases lay between the germline ends. CDR3 length: 13 residues. DNA for the CDR3: TGTGCCAGCAGCTTAACGGCCAAAGAGACCCAGTACTTC. This codes for CASSLTAKETQYF.

This chain joins TRBV24-1 and TRBJ2-1; 14 bases line up with TRBD2. Germline V CDR1 and CDR2: KGHDR, SFDVKD. CDR3 length: 15 amino acids. The junction had 3 bases not matched to a gene; V was cut back by 10 bases and J by 2 bases. In nucleotides, the CDR3 is TGTGCCACTGGGACTAGCGGGAGTCCCTACAATGAGCAGTTCTTC. Protein: CATGTSGSPYNEQFF.

The chain couples TRBV7-9 to TRBJ1-1; 7 positions agree with TRBD1. Unmatched junction bases numbered 10, after V lost 5 bases and J lost 7 bases. The CDR3 covers 14 residues. CDR1 is SEHNR, CDR2 FQNEAQ, per germline (reference sequence). CDR3 loop: CASSPIQGRVEAFF. CDR3 in DNA: TGTGCCAGCAGCCCGATACAGGGGAGGGTTGAAGCTTTCTTT.

The chain joins TRBV5-1 to TRBJ2-7; D possibly matches TRBD1 or TRBD2 (6 bases each). Trimming left V 4 bases short and J 4 bases short, with 15 bases between. The CDR3 consists of 14 residues. CDR1 and CDR2 (germline): SGHRS, YFSETQ. The chain's CDR3 is CASSPLSGAYEQYF. In DNA, the CDR3 is TGCGCCAGCAGCCCCCTCTCGGGGGCTTACGAGCAGTACTTC.

This clonotype was seen only a few times. This chain joins TRBV24-1 and TRBJ2-1; D unresolved. This CDR3 has 16 residues. V lost 4 bases, J lost 0 bases, and 12 bases lay in between. CDR1 is KGHDR and CDR2 is SFDVKD in the germline V gene. The CDR3 spells CATSDRSASSYNEQFF. For the CDR3, the DNA is TGTGCCACCAGTGACCGTTCCGCCAGCTCCTACAATGAGCAGTTCTTC.

This clonotype has more than one count but fewer than ten. V and J are TRBV11-2 and TRBJ2-1; D is perhaps TRBD1 or TRBD2 (5 bases each). This CDR3 contains 13 residues. The V gene's germline CDR1 is SGHAT and CDR2 FQNNGV. Trimming removed 3 bases from V and 7 bases from J, with 10 bases in between. The CDR3 loop reads CASSLGVQNEQFF. DNA for the CDR3: TGTGCCAGCAGCTTGGGGGTCCAGAATGAGCAGTTCTTC.

This clonotype showed up just a few times. J is TRBJ1-4 and V is TRBV4-1; D possibly corresponds to TRBD1 (5 bases). V was clipped by 4 bases and J by 5 bases, with 14 bases between them. Germline lookup yields CDR1 MGHRA and CDR2 YSYEKL. CDR3 length: 15 residues. In DNA form, the CDR3 reads TGCGCCAGCAGCCGTGTCAGGGTTTTAAATGAAAAACTGTTTTTT. It yields the protein CASSRVRVLNEKLFF.

The chain recombines TRBV29-1 with TRBJ1-1; D might be TRBD1 (6 bases). CDR3 size: 14 residues. With 4 bases removed from V and 5 bases from J, the gap between germline ends came to 17 bases. The V gene's germline CDR1 is SQVTM and CDR2 ANQGSEA. The CDR3 bases are TGCAGCGTTGTTGGGGGGCAAGGGAAGACTGAAGCTTTCTTT. This gives the protein CSVVGGQGKTEAFF.

This clonotype was seen a handful of times. CDR3: CASSSLSGPQETQYF. CDR3 bases: TGTGCCAGCAGCTCGCTGTCCGGTCCACAAGAGACCCAGTACTTC. V and J are TRBV7-2 and TRBJ2-5; D not resolved. Germline values: CDR1 SGHTA, CDR2 FQGNSA. V was shortened by 4 bases and J by 2 bases, with 14 bases between the two germline ends. This CDR3 is built from 15 residues.

This sequence joins TRBV6-4 and TRBJ2-3; 7 bases map to TRBD1. Germline lookup yields CDR1 MRHNA and CDR2 SNTAGT. V dropped 5 bases and J dropped 1; count of bases not matched to a gene: 3. This CDR3 region has 14 residues. CDR3 nucleotide sequence: TGTGCCAGCAGTCGGACAGGAGGCACAGATACGCAGTATTTT. Protein product: CASSRTGGTDTQYF.

This clonotype was detected a few times. The rearrangement joins TRBV7-8 to TRBJ1-2; D gene uncertain. The CDR3 sequence is 13 residues long. Germline-derived CDR1 and CDR2 are SGHVS and FQNEAQ. Trimming shortened V by 1 base and J by 11 bases, and 14 bases separated the two germline ends. The CDR3: CASSLGGGTVYTF. The DNA for the CDR3 is TGTGCCAGCAGCTTAGGGGGAGGCACGGTTTACACCTTC.

The rearrangement uses TRBV3-1 and TRBJ2-1; D might be TRBD2 (6 bases). This CDR3 has 18 amino acids. CDR1 is LGHDT, CDR2 YNNKEL, per germline (reference sequence). V was trimmed by 3 bases and J by 11 bases, leaving 29 bases between them. The CDR3 nucleotides read TGTGCCAGCAGCCACCCCCGTGGGTCTAGCGTCACACCCCAAAAGCAGTTCTTC. It encodes CASSHPRGSSVTPQKQFF.

This clonotype was detected only a few times. The rearrangement joins TRBV5-4 to TRBJ1-5; D call uncertain. The V and J ends lost 9 bases and 1 base respectively, with 5 bases between them. Germline V lookup: CDR1 SGHNT, CDR2 YYREEE (reference sequence). CDR3 length: 11 amino acids. The CDR3 here is CATSSNQPQHF. In nucleotides, the CDR3 is TGTGCCACATCCAGCAATCAGCCCCAGCATTTT.

This clonotype was observed a single time. This chain uses TRBV5-1 with TRBJ2-3; 7 nucleotides agree with TRBD1. Germline CDR1 and CDR2: SGHRS and YFSETQ. The CDR3 has 15 amino acids. V dropped 5 bases and J dropped 4; count of bases not matched to a gene: 10. This chain's CDR3 is CASSSWDSGPDTQYF. The CDR3 DNA reads as TGCGCCAGCAGTTCCTGGGACAGCGGACCAGATACGCAGTATTTT.

The chain recombines TRBV29-1 with TRBJ2-5, with D maybe TRBD2 (6 bases). The CDR3 contains 12 residues. CDR1 SQVTM and CDR2 ANQGSEA come from the germline V gene. The ends were cut back, 7 bases at V and 5 bases at J, with 14 bases in the middle. The CDR3 DNA reads TGCAGCGCGGGGGACGGAGGGGAGACCCAGTACTTC. Protein: CSAGDGGETQYF.

This clonotype was seen repeatedly, ten times or more. The J gene is TRBJ2-1, the V gene TRBV6-5, with 13 bases that match TRBD2. V was clipped by 2 bases and J by 7 bases; unmatched bases: 5. Germline V gene sequence: CDR1 MNHEY, CDR2 SVGAGI. The CDR3 contains 16 residues. The CDR3 is CASSYLGLAGKNEQFF. The CDR3 nucleotides read TGTGCCAGCAGTTACCTGGGACTAGCGGGAAAAAATGAGCAGTTCTTC.

The chain recombines TRBV15 with TRBJ1-1; D gene unclear. The germline V gene encodes CDR1 LNHNV and CDR2 YYDKDF (reference sequence). Trimming stripped 0 bases from V and 7 bases from J, with 12 bases between. This CDR3 has 14 residues. The CDR3 sequence: CATSRDGVSDEAFF. The CDR3 DNA reads as TGTGCCACCAGCAGAGATGGTGTAAGTGATGAAGCTTTCTTT.

The J gene is TRBJ2-7, the V gene TRBV10-3, with TRBD2 matching 7 bases. Germline CDR1 ENHRY, CDR2 SYGVKD. The ends lost 8 bases at V and 2 bases at J; junction bases unmatched: 6. The CDR3 is made up of 13 amino acids. The CDR3 nucleotides read TGTGCCATCCTTGCTGCGGGAGCCTACGAGCAGTACTTC. Residues: CAILAAGAYEQYF.

This clonotype occurred a few times. J is TRBJ2-1 and V is TRBV29-1; D remains unclear. Trimming pared 6 bases from V and 7 bases from J, leaving 1 base between. This CDR3 is built from 8 residues. Germline V lookup: CDR1 SQVTM, CDR2 ANQGSEA. The CDR3 nucleotides are TGCAGCGTGAATGAGCAGTTCTTC. It is translated as CSVNEQFF.

The rearrangement uses TRBV7-3 and TRBJ2-5, with a weak D call TRBD1 (6 bases). The V end was cut by 5 bases, the J end by 7 bases, with 17 bases between. This CDR3 contains 14 residues. Germline lookup yields CDR1 SGHTA and CDR2 FQGTGA. CDR3 loop: CASSANGGLGTQYF. The CDR3 nucleotides are TGTGCCAGCAGCGCCAATGGGGGCCTAGGGACCCAGTACTTC.

A few counts support this clonotype. This chain uses TRBV9 with TRBJ2-3, with TRBD2 matching 10 bases. The CDR3 spans 16 residues. Looked up from germline, CDR1 is SGDLS and CDR2 is YYNGEE. After removal of 4 bases from V and 0 bases from J, the junction contained 5 bases not matched to a gene. The DNA of the CDR3 is TGTGCCAGCAGCCCCCGACTAGCGGGCAGCACAGATACGCAGTATTTT. This codes for CASSPRLAGSTDTQYF.

The chain employs TRBV9 and TRBJ2-3, with a possible D match to TRBD2 (5 bases). Germline lookup yields CDR1 SGDLS and CDR2 YYNGEE. The CDR3 has 17 amino acids. V was cut by 3 bases and J by 2 bases, with 19 bases left in between. CDR3 in DNA: TGTGCCAGCAGCGGGAGGACTGCAAGCTACTACACAGATACGCAGTATTTT. It specifies CASSGRTASYYTDTQYF.

This clonotype came up a few times. The chain recombines TRBV6-1 with TRBJ1-4; the D is unclear. The CDR3 runs to 12 residues. Trimming pared 2 bases from V and 7 bases from J, leaving 5 bases between. The V gene's germline CDR1 is MNHNS and CDR2 SASEGT. The CDR3 coding sequence is TGTGCCAGCAGTGAATTTGGTGAAAAACTGTTTTTT. Its protein product is CASSEFGEKLFF.